Listed below are T cell receptor beta chains from one sample, sequenced in a study of cytomegalovirus exposure and HLA in healthy donors. Profiled with immunoSEQ multiplex PCR; TCRdb holds only in-frame clones, not every one. The sample carries under 140,000 clones, 88% recorded once. Sample: PBMCs. Every receptor here comes from a woman aged 30 to 39 in good health and CMV-seropositive. Each CDR3 is given with its conserved first and last residue. The D gene is left open where the match is weak. Clone size is given for some rows only: seen once, a few or many times, or a class if the clone is expanded.

d_call: -; clone_size: -; v_call: TRBV2; j_call: TRBJ1-1; cdr3_aa: CASSASGVTEAFF; cdr3_nt: TGTGCCAGCAGTGCCTCAGGGGTCACTGAAGCTTTCTTT
d_call: -; clone_size: few; v_call: TRBV5-6; j_call: TRBJ2-7; cdr3_aa: CASSLGQRLSYEQYF; cdr3_nt: TGTGCCAGCAGCTTAGGACAGCGCCTCTCCTACGAGCAGTACTTC
d_call: TRBD2; clone_size: -; v_call: TRBV28; j_call: TRBJ2-7; cdr3_aa: CASSFDGRAPYEQYF; cdr3_nt: TGTGCCAGCAGTTTCGACGGGAGGGCCCCCTACGAGCAGTACTTC
d_call: TRBD2; clone_size: once; v_call: TRBV4-3; j_call: TRBJ2-7; cdr3_aa: CASSPTSGRASSEQYF; cdr3_nt: TGCGCCAGCAGCCCGACTAGCGGGAGGGCCTCCAGCGAGCAGTACTTC
d_call: TRBD1; clone_size: -; v_call: TRBV18; j_call: TRBJ1-2; cdr3_aa: CASSPKGQVYGYTF; cdr3_nt: TGTGCCAGCTCACCAAAGGGACAGGTCTATGGCTACACCTTC
d_call: -; clone_size: few; v_call: TRBV5-4; j_call: TRBJ2-1; cdr3_aa: CASSLAGQLAVEQFF; cdr3_nt: TGTGCCAGCAGCTTGGCTGGACAACTAGCAGTTGAGCAGTTCTTC
d_call: TRBD2; clone_size: -; v_call: TRBV7-9; j_call: TRBJ2-1; cdr3_aa: CASRERGVYNEQFF; cdr3_nt: TGTGCCAGCCGGGAGCGGGGGGTCTACAATGAGCAGTTCTTC
d_call: -; clone_size: -; v_call: TRBV29-1; j_call: TRBJ2-7; cdr3_aa: CSVELNYEQYF; cdr3_nt: TGCAGCGTTGAATTAAACTACGAGCAGTACTTC
d_call: -; clone_size: -; v_call: TRBV27; j_call: TRBJ1-4; cdr3_aa: CASSLYRTPNEKLFF; cdr3_nt: TGTGCCAGCAGTTTATACCGGACACCTAATGAAAAACTGTTTTTT
d_call: -; clone_size: -; v_call: TRBV18; j_call: TRBJ1-2; cdr3_aa: CASSPPRGRGSYRGYTF; cdr3_nt: TGTGCCAGCTCACCCCCGCGGGGGCGCGGAAGCTATCGGGGCTACACCTTC
d_call: -; clone_size: -; v_call: TRBV5-6; j_call: TRBJ2-1; cdr3_aa: CASSLWKRISYNEQFF; cdr3_nt: TGTGCCAGCAGCTTGTGGAAGCGAATTTCCTACAATGAGCAGTTCTTC
d_call: -; clone_size: -; v_call: TRBV11-2; j_call: TRBJ2-1; cdr3_aa: CASSLNGLLLNEQFF; cdr3_nt: TGTGCCAGCAGCTTAAACGGTCTTCTACTCAATGAGCAGTTCTTC
d_call: -; clone_size: -; v_call: TRBV7-2; j_call: TRBJ2-7; cdr3_aa: CASSPKGAMGTYEQYF; cdr3_nt: TGTGCCAGCAGTCCCAAAGGGGCCATGGGAACCTACGAGCAGTACTTC
d_call: -; clone_size: -; v_call: TRBV5-1; j_call: TRBJ1-1; cdr3_aa: CASSLEAGSTEAFF; cdr3_nt: TGCGCCAGCAGCTTGGAGGCGGGATCCACTGAAGCTTTCTTT
d_call: TRBD2; clone_size: -; v_call: TRBV7-2; j_call: TRBJ2-7; cdr3_aa: CASSLLAGRSGEQYF; cdr3_nt: TGTGCCAGCAGCTTACTAGCGGGCAGGTCAGGGGAGCAGTACTTC
d_call: -; clone_size: -; v_call: TRBV10-3; j_call: TRBJ2-1; cdr3_aa: CAISEWKGGSLGNEQFF; cdr3_nt: TGTGCCATCAGTGAGTGGAAGGGGGGGTCATTAGGCAATGAGCAGTTCTTC
d_call: TRBD2; clone_size: -; v_call: TRBV6-4; j_call: TRBJ2-3; cdr3_aa: CASSPSGSTDTQYF; cdr3_nt: TGTGCCAGCAGTCCTAGCGGGAGCACAGATACGCAGTATTTT
d_call: TRBD2; clone_size: -; v_call: TRBV4-1; j_call: TRBJ2-5; cdr3_aa: CASSPQREWETQYF; cdr3_nt: TGCGCCAGCAGCCCACAGCGGGAGTGGGAGACCCAGTACTTC
d_call: TRBD1; clone_size: -; v_call: TRBV7-9; j_call: TRBJ2-2; cdr3_aa: CASSFGDRHTGELFF; cdr3_nt: TGTGCCAGCAGCTTCGGGGACAGACACACCGGGGAGCTGTTTTTT
d_call: -; clone_size: -; v_call: TRBV30; j_call: TRBJ1-1; cdr3_aa: CAWSLWGAENTEAFF; cdr3_nt: TGTGCCTGGAGCCTTTGGGGCGCAGAGAACACTGAAGCTTTCTTT
d_call: -; clone_size: -; v_call: TRBV9; j_call: TRBJ1-5; cdr3_aa: CASNPDGGNQPQHF; cdr3_nt: TGTGCCAGCAACCCAGACGGGGGCAATCAGCCCCAGCATTTT
d_call: -; clone_size: -; v_call: TRBV9; j_call: TRBJ2-2; cdr3_aa: CASSVRAELNTGELFF; cdr3_nt: TGTGCCAGCAGCGTAAGAGCGGAGCTTAACACCGGGGAGCTGTTTTTT
d_call: -; clone_size: -; v_call: TRBV7-2; j_call: TRBJ1-1; cdr3_aa: CASSLDSPNTEAFF; cdr3_nt: TGTGCCAGCAGCTTAGATTCCCCTAACACTGAAGCTTTCTTT
d_call: TRBD2; clone_size: -; v_call: TRBV28; j_call: TRBJ2-3; cdr3_aa: CASSLRTSGSADTQYF; cdr3_nt: TGTGCCAGCAGTCTCAGGACTAGCGGGAGTGCAGATACGCAGTATTTT
d_call: TRBD1; clone_size: few; v_call: TRBV27; j_call: TRBJ1-2; cdr3_aa: CASSLTRTGEDGYTF; cdr3_nt: TGTGCCAGCAGTTTAACCCGGACAGGGGAAGATGGCTACACCTTC
d_call: -; clone_size: -; v_call: TRBV9; j_call: TRBJ2-6; cdr3_aa: CASSVRRGTGANVLTF; cdr3_nt: TGTGCCAGCAGCGTAAGAAGGGGGACTGGGGCCAACGTCCTGACTTTC
d_call: -; clone_size: -; v_call: TRBV28; j_call: TRBJ2-3; cdr3_aa: CASSSRSIPVTDTQYF; cdr3_nt: TGTGCCAGCAGTTCCCGGTCCATTCCTGTCACAGATACGCAGTATTTT
d_call: -; clone_size: -; v_call: TRBV14; j_call: TRBJ2-1; cdr3_aa: CASSLGLINEQFF; cdr3_nt: TGTGCCAGCAGCCTTGGACTCATCAATGAGCAGTTCTTC
d_call: -; clone_size: -; v_call: TRBV6-6; j_call: TRBJ1-2; cdr3_aa: CASSPGGGYTF; cdr3_nt: TGTGCCAGCAGTCCAGGAGGGGGCTACACCTTC
d_call: TRBD1; clone_size: once; v_call: TRBV5-1; j_call: TRBJ2-7; cdr3_aa: CASSFRDRGSREQYF; cdr3_nt: TGCGCCAGCAGCTTTCGGGACAGGGGAAGTCGCGAGCAGTACTTC
d_call: TRBD2; clone_size: once; v_call: TRBV7-6; j_call: TRBJ2-7; cdr3_aa: CASGRGVEQYF; cdr3_nt: TGTGCCAGCGGCCGGGGGGTGGAGCAGTACTTC
d_call: TRBD2; clone_size: -; v_call: TRBV5-1; j_call: TRBJ2-1; cdr3_aa: CASSPLSSGGSVGEQFF; cdr3_nt: TGCGCCAGCAGCCCGCTCTCTAGCGGGGGGTCGGTTGGGGAGCAGTTCTTC
d_call: TRBD1; clone_size: -; v_call: TRBV6-1; j_call: TRBJ1-1; cdr3_aa: CASSFGQGEAFF; cdr3_nt: TGTGCCAGCAGTTTCGGACAGGGTGAAGCTTTCTTT
d_call: -; clone_size: -; v_call: TRBV4-1; j_call: TRBJ1-5; cdr3_aa: CASSRVESTDQPQHF; cdr3_nt: TGCGCCAGCAGCCGAGTTGAGTCCACCGATCAGCCCCAGCATTTT
d_call: TRBD1; clone_size: -; v_call: TRBV19; j_call: TRBJ1-1; cdr3_aa: CASSTYRTTGTGGVGAFF; cdr3_nt: TGTGCCAGTAGTACTTATAGAACTACGGGGACAGGAGGGGTAGGAGCTTTCTTT
d_call: -; clone_size: few; v_call: TRBV5-5; j_call: TRBJ1-1; cdr3_aa: CASSLQGGDTEAFF; cdr3_nt: TGTGCCAGCAGCTTACAGGGTGGGGACACTGAAGCTTTCTTT
d_call: TRBD2; clone_size: -; v_call: TRBV28; j_call: TRBJ2-3; cdr3_aa: CASSVLAGGPTDTQYF; cdr3_nt: TGTGCCAGCAGTGTATTAGCGGGAGGGCCGACGGATACGCAGTATTTT
d_call: -; clone_size: -; v_call: TRBV11-2; j_call: TRBJ2-1; cdr3_aa: CASSATGEEFF; cdr3_nt: TGTGCCAGCAGCGCAACAGGGGAGGAGTTCTTC
d_call: TRBD1; clone_size: -; v_call: TRBV18; j_call: TRBJ1-6; cdr3_aa: CASSPRDRVINSPLHF; cdr3_nt: TGTGCCAGCTCACCCAGGGACAGGGTGATTAATTCACCCCTCCACTTT
d_call: -; clone_size: -; v_call: TRBV15; j_call: TRBJ2-3; cdr3_aa: CATSRDYRGGRVRTDTQYF; cdr3_nt: TGTGCCACCAGCAGAGATTACAGGGGGGGCCGGGTAAGGACAGATACGCAGTATTTT
d_call: TRBD2; clone_size: -; v_call: TRBV7-2; j_call: TRBJ2-1; cdr3_aa: CASSFRAGDNEQFF; cdr3_nt: TGTGCCAGCAGCTTCCGGGCGGGGGACAATGAGCAGTTCTTC
d_call: TRBD2; clone_size: -; v_call: TRBV7-2; j_call: TRBJ2-5; cdr3_aa: CASSRKRAGIETSGRTQYF; cdr3_nt: TGTGCCAGCAGCCGTAAAAGGGCAGGGATCGAGACTAGCGGGAGGACCCAGTACTTC
d_call: TRBD1; clone_size: -; v_call: TRBV10-3; j_call: TRBJ1-1; cdr3_aa: CAIVPDRGLKAFF; cdr3_nt: TGTGCCATCGTTCCGGACAGGGGCCTCAAAGCTTTCTTT